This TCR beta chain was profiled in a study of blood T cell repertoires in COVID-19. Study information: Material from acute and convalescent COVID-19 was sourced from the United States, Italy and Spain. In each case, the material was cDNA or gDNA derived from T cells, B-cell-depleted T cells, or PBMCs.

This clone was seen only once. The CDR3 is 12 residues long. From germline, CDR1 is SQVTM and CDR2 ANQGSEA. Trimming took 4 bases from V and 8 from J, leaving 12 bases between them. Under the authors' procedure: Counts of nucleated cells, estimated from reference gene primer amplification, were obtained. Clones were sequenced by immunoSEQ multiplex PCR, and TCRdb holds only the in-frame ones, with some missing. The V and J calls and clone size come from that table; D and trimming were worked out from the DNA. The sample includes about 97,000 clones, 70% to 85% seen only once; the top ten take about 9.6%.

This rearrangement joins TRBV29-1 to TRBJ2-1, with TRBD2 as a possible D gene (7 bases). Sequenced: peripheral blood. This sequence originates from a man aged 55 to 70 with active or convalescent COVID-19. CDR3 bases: TGCAGCGTTGGGACGGGGGGCCATGAGCAGTTCTTC. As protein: CSVGTGGHEQFF.